This TCR beta chain was sequenced for a study of identical twins. Trimming removed 7 bases from V and 9 bases from J; junction bases left unmatched: 7. In germline, CDR1 is MDHEN, CDR2 SYDVKM. The CDR3 totals 14 residues. Carrying unique molecular identifiers, the cDNA also gained a universal primer site through template switching. A single record per CDR3 protein comes from TCRdb applying MiXCR to the 5' RACE reads. The sample carries fewer than 550,000 distinct CDR3 sequences, approximately 14% recorded once. A further study also used this sample, focusing on yellow fever vaccine responses in identical twins.

Sequences were obtained from CD4+ T cells sorted from blood. The sequence was collected from a woman younger than 30 in good health. The chain joins TRBV28 to TRBJ2-1, with 12 bases matching TRBD2. In DNA form, the CDR3 reads TGTGCCAGCACCCGACTAGCGGGAGTGGGTGAGCAGTTCTTC. Protein: CASTRLAGVGEQFF.